The 18 T cell receptor beta chains below all came from one sample that was sequenced in a study of identical twins' blood T cells. MiXCR, run by TCRdb on the 5' RACE reads, gives a single entry per CDR3 protein. The sample contains hundreds of thousands of distinct CDR3 sequences, roughly 27% of which appear only once. The material sequenced was PBMCs. The source of these receptors is a woman aged 18 to 55 in good health.

The rearrangement uses TRBV29-1 and TRBJ1-5; D is perhaps TRBD1 (5 bases). The CDR3 has 12 amino acids. V was shortened by 5 bases and J by 4 bases, with 9 bases between the two germline ends. Looked up from germline, CDR1 is SQVTM and CDR2 is ANQGSEA. CDR3 sequence (DNA): TGCAGCGTTTCCGCAGGGAATCAGCCCCAGCATTTT. It specifies CSVSAGNQPQHF.

This clonotype was observed a few times. The V and J genes are TRBV19 and TRBJ1-5; tentative D call: TRBD1 (5 bases). The CDR3 is made up of 15 amino acids. Per germline, CDR1 LNHDA and CDR2 SQIVND (reference sequence). Trimming stripped 4 bases from V and 0 bases from J, with 10 bases between. Written as DNA, the CDR3 is TGTGCCAGTAGTACGACAGTTTATAGCAATCAGCCCCAGCATTTT. It translates to CASSTTVYSNQPQHF.

This chain joins TRBV7-9 and TRBJ1-2, with 12 positions matching TRBD1. V lost 0 bases to trimming and J lost 3 bases; unmatched junction nucleotides: 8. The germline V gene has CDR1 SEHNR and CDR2 FQNEAQ (reference sequence). The CDR3 contains 18 residues. CDR3 sequence reads: CASSLALIGTGGHYGYTF. CDR3 DNA sequence: TGTGCCAGCAGCTTAGCGCTAATCGGGACAGGGGGCCACTATGGCTACACCTTC.

This clonotype was detected once. A read error may explain this, as a much larger clone is one base away. This chain connects TRBV18 to TRBJ1-2, with TRBD1 matching over 10 bases. Germline V CDR1 and CDR2: KGHSH, LQKENI. The CDR3 is made up of 13 amino acids. CDR3 nucleotide sequence: TGTGTCAGCTCACTAGGGACAGGGGATGGCTACACCTTC. Protein product: CVSSLGTGDGYTF.

The chain carries TRBV5-4 and TRBJ2-7; 7 bases match TRBD2. The germline CDR1 and CDR2 sequences are SGHNT and YYREEE (reference sequence). This CDR3 is built from 14 residues. Unmatched junction bases numbered 4, after V lost 1 base and J lost 3 bases. The DNA for the CDR3 is TGTGCCAGCAGCTTGAAGACGGGAGGCTACGAGCAGTACTTC. This codes for CASSLKTGGYEQYF.

This chain links TRBV7-9 with TRBJ1-6, with D possibly matching TRBD1 (6 bases). This CDR3 spans 14 amino acids. The germline gives CDR1 SEHNR, CDR2 FQNEAQ (reference sequence). Trimming removed 4 bases from V and 7 bases from J, with 11 bases in between. CDR3 amino acids: CASSSWDTNSPLHF. The CDR3 region has the DNA TGTGCCAGCAGCTCATGGGACACCAATTCACCCCTCCACTTT. Drawing the rest from reference TRBV7-9 and TRBJ1-6, the complete variable domain is DTGVSQNPRHKITKRGQNVTFRCDPISEHNRLYWYRQTLGQGPEFLTYFQNEAQLEKSRLLSDRFSAERPKGSFSTLEIQRTEQGDSAMYLCASSSWDTNSPLHFGNGTRLTVT.

This clonotype was seen more than once but under ten times. The chain employs TRBV7-9 and TRBJ1-1; D unresolved. CDR3 size: 12 residues. With 1 base removed from V and 7 bases from J, the gap between germline ends came to 7 bases. The germline V gene encodes CDR1 SEHNR and CDR2 FQNEAQ (reference sequence). CDR3 in DNA: TGTGCCAGCAGCTTAGGTGAGGGTGAAGCTTTCTTT. Translation: CASSLGEGEAFF.

About this clonotype itself: This sequence may be a read error, since a much larger clone differs from it by one base. The chain carries TRBV28 and TRBJ1-4, with a weak D call TRBD1 (6 bases). In germline, CDR1 is MDHEN, CDR2 SYDVKM. CDR3 length: 15 amino acids. Here the CDR3 reads CACSNQGIHREKLFF. CDR3 nucleotide sequence: TGTGCCTGCAGTAATCAGGGGATCCACAGAGAAAAACTGTTTTTT. The variable domain in full, with the rest retrieved from reference TRBV28 and TRBJ1-4, is DVKVTQSSRYLVKRTGEKVFLECVQDMDHENMFWYRQDPGLGLRLIYFSYDVKMKEKGDIPEGYSVSREKKERFSLILESASTNQTSMYLCACSNQGIHREKLFFGSGTQLSVL.

J is TRBJ2-1 and V is TRBV7-9; D uncertain. The CDR3 totals 13 residues. Germline V gene lookup returns CDR1 SEHNR and CDR2 FQNEAQ (reference sequence). V lost 3 bases and J lost 3, with 6 bases in between. The CDR3 spells CASSLGNYNEQFF. The CDR3 DNA reads as TGTGCCAGCAGCTTGGGTAACTACAATGAGCAGTTCTTC.

The chain uses TRBV5-1 and TRBJ2-3; 8 positions match TRBD2. The germline gives CDR1 SGHRS, CDR2 YFSETQ. The junction had 2 bases not matched to a gene; V was cut back by 0 bases and J by 2 bases. CDR3 size: 15 residues. The CDR3 DNA sequence: TGCGCCAGCAGCTTGGTAGCGGGGAACACAGATACGCAGTATTTT. It is translated as CASSLVAGNTDTQYF. The full variable domain, rest sourced from reference TRBV5-1 and TRBJ2-3, is KAGVTQTPRYLIKTRGQQVTLSCSPISGHRSVSWYQQTPGQGLQFLFEYFSETQRNKGNFPGRFSGRQFSNSRSEMNVSTLELGDSALYLCASSLVAGNTDTQYFGPGTRLTVL.

This clonotype was counted at least ten times. The V and J genes are TRBV6-1 and TRBJ1-6; D is possibly TRBD1 (5 bases). Germline assignment: CDR1 MNHNS and CDR2 SASEGT. V was clipped by 6 bases and J by 4 bases, with 7 bases between them. The CDR3 consists of 13 residues. CDR3 loop: CASRRQYNSPLHF. CDR3 nucleotides: TGTGCCAGCAGACGACAGTATAATTCACCCCTCCACTTT.

This chain links TRBV7-8 with TRBJ1-1; D is perhaps TRBD1 (5 bases). There are 16 residues in the CDR3. Germline loops: CDR1 SGHVS, CDR2 FQNEAQ. V lost 5 bases, J lost 2 bases, and 18 bases lay in between. In nucleotides, the CDR3 is TGTGCCAGCAGCCTCTATCAGGGCTCGATTAACACTGAAGCTTTCTTT. Amino acid sequence: CASSLYQGSINTEAFF.

About this clonotype itself: This could be a read error, since a much larger clone is one nucleotide away. This chain connects TRBV12-3 or TRBV12-4 to TRBJ2-2, with 11 nucleotides matching TRBD2. The CDR3 consists of 15 residues. CDR3 amino acids: CAGSPGLAATGELFF. In nucleotides, the CDR3 is TGTGCCGGCAGCCCGGGACTAGCGGCCACCGGGGAGCTGTTTTTT.

This chain links TRBV6-1 with TRBJ2-5; 8 positions match TRBD1. The V gene's germline CDR1 is MNHNS and CDR2 SASEGT. The CDR3 has 14 residues. J was trimmed by 5 bases and V by 5 bases; bases with no gene match: 7. DNA of the CDR3: TGTGCCAGCAGTCTCCTGGACAGGGACGAGACCCAGTACTTC. It encodes CASSLLDRDETQYF.

The chain links TRBV5-1 to TRBJ2-1, with D tentatively TRBD2 (5 bases). The CDR3 totals 14 residues. Germline V gives CDR1 SGHRS, CDR2 YFSETQ. Trimming shortened V by 4 bases and J by 1 base, and 9 bases separated the two germline ends. CDR3 amino acids: CASSEAVSYNEQFF. CDR3 bases: TGCGCCAGCAGCGAAGCGGTGTCCTACAATGAGCAGTTCTTC. The complete variable domain, with remaining parts taken from reference TRBV5-1 and TRBJ2-1, reads KAGVTQTPRYLIKTRGQQVTLSCSPISGHRSVSWYQQTPGQGLQFLFEYFSETQRNKGNFPGRFSGRQFSNSRSEMNVSTLELGDSALYLCASSEAVSYNEQFFGPGTRLTVL.

The rearrangement joins TRBV7-2 to TRBJ2-5; D uncertain. Germline values: CDR1 SGHTA, CDR2 FQGNSA. V lost 7 bases and J lost 4, with 19 bases in between. This CDR3 comprises 15 residues. CDR3 in amino acids: CASNSGNRNVETQYF. The CDR3 DNA is TGTGCCAGCAACTCTGGGAACAGAAACGTAGAGACCCAGTACTTC.

This clonotype was observed many times. The chain carries TRBV28 and TRBJ1-1, with 7 positions matching TRBD1. Unmatched junction bases numbered 12, after V lost 5 bases and J lost 9 bases. Germline V CDR1 and CDR2: MDHEN, SYDVKM. The CDR3 is made up of 14 amino acids. The CDR3 loop reads CASSPREGAGQAFF. The CDR3 bases are TGTGCCAGCAGTCCGAGGGAGGGGGCAGGTCAAGCTTTCTTT.

The CDR3 bases are TGCAGCGTTGGTGGGGAAGTGGGCTACACCTTC. Its protein product is CSVGGEVGYTF. The gene calls are TRBV29-1 and TRBJ1-2; no firm D call. The germline V and J ends were trimmed by 4 bases and 8 bases, with 11 bases remaining between them. Germline loops: CDR1 SQVTM, CDR2 ANQGSEA. CDR3 length: 11 residues. The variable domain in full, completed from reference TRBV29-1 and TRBJ1-2, reads SAVISQKPSRDICQRGTSLTIQCQVDSQVTMMFWYRQQPGQSLTLIATANQGSEATYESGFVIDKFPISRPNLTFSTLTVSNMSPEDSSIYLCSVGGEVGYTFGSGTRLTVV.